Each of the 18 T cell receptor beta chains below was sequenced from the same sample in a study of blood T cell repertoires in COVID-19. Profiling relied on immunoSEQ multiplex PCR, and the TCRdb table lists in-frame clones only, not all of them. This sample yields 150,000 to 200,000 clones, of which around 90% are seen a single time; 15% to 20% belongs to the top ten. Specimen: peripheral blood. These receptors were taken from a man in his 60s with active or convalescent COVID-19.

The V gene is TRBV5-1, the J gene TRBJ1-2, with 7 nucleotides matching TRBD1. Trimming cost V 3 bases and J 5 bases; bases outside gene matches: 13. Germline V gene sequence: CDR1 SGHRS, CDR2 YFSETQ. This CDR3 spans 16 amino acids. The CDR3 bases are TGCGCCAGCAGCTGGGAACCGGGACAGACTATTTATGGCTACACCTTC. As protein: CASSWEPGQTIYGYTF.

This clone was seen a single time. J is TRBJ1-1 and V is TRBV6-5; D remains ambiguous. The CDR3 has 15 amino acids. CDR1 and CDR2 from the germline V gene are MNHEY and SVGAGI. The V end lost 6 bases, the J end lost 4 bases, and 18 bases lay between the germline ends. CDR3 sequence: CASSVHYQTGTEAFF. The DNA for the CDR3 is TGTGCCAGCAGCGTCCATTACCAAACGGGCACTGAAGCTTTCTTT.

This rearrangement joins TRBV5-1 to TRBJ2-2; 10 bases are shared with TRBD2. V was clipped by 4 bases and J by 4 bases; unmatched bases: 7. This CDR3 comprises 16 residues. Germline assignment: CDR1 SGHRS and CDR2 YFSETQ. The CDR3 is CASSTLLAGATGELFF. The CDR3 DNA follows: TGCGCCAGCAGCACCCTCCTAGCGGGGGCCACCGGGGAGCTGTTTTTT.

A note on this clone: This sample includes further DNA sequences coding for the same CDR3. This rearrangement joins TRBV7-9 to TRBJ1-2; D is ambiguous. In germline, CDR1 is SEHNR, CDR2 FQNEAQ (reference sequence). Trimming stripped 1 base from V and 2 bases from J, with 5 bases between. The CDR3 runs to 13 residues. CDR3 coding DNA: TGTGCCAGCAGCTTAGACAGCAACTATGGCTACACCTTC. Amino acids: CASSLDSNYGYTF.

The chain employs TRBV6-6 and TRBJ2-7, with D perhaps TRBD1 or TRBD2 (5 bases each). CDR1 and CDR2 (germline): MNHNY, SVGAGI (reference sequence). This CDR3 region has 14 residues. Between the trimmed V and J ends, which lost 4 bases and 1 base, there was a span of 11 bases. The DNA of the CDR3 is TGTGCCAGCAGTTCCTCGGGGCGGTCCTACGAGCAGTACTTC. Translation: CASSSSGRSYEQYF.

The chain combines TRBV19 with TRBJ2-4; a possible D gene is TRBD1 (6 bases). This CDR3 region has 14 residues. Trimming removed 7 bases at V and 7 bases at J, with 17 bases between. CDR1 and CDR2 from the germline V gene are LNHDA and SQIVND (reference sequence). CDR3: CASTVGAGFNIQYF. The CDR3 DNA follows: TGTGCCAGTACCGTGGGGGCAGGGTTTAACATTCAGTACTTC.

The chain links TRBV3-1 (or the pseudogene TRBV3-2) to TRBJ2-6; a possible D gene is TRBD2 (5 bases). Germline CDR1 and CDR2: LGHDT and YNNKEL (reference sequence). V shed 4 bases and J shed 4 bases, with 17 bases lying between them. The CDR3 consists of 17 residues. CDR3 nucleotide sequence: TGTGCCAGCAGCCCCCTGAGGGAAGGGTCCGGGGCCAACGTCCTGACTTTC. Translating it yields CASSPLREGSGANVLTF.

The chain carries TRBV7-9 and TRBJ2-7; D might be TRBD2 (6 bases). With 2 bases removed from V and 4 bases from J, the gap between germline ends came to 12 bases. CDR1 is SEHNR, CDR2 FQNEAQ, per germline (reference sequence). CDR3 size: 14 residues. The CDR3 spells CASSLSGGLYEQYF. Written as DNA, the CDR3 is TGTGCCAGCAGCTTATCTGGGGGACTTTACGAGCAGTACTTC.

The genes are TRBV7-9 and TRBJ1-5; tentatively, D is TRBD1 (5 bases). Per the germline V gene, CDR1 is SEHNR and CDR2 is FQNEAQ (reference sequence). There are 18 residues in the CDR3. Trimming pared 4 bases from V and 2 bases from J, leaving 21 bases between. The CDR3 sequence: CASSSSAVSGGGNQPQHF. In DNA form, the CDR3 reads TGTGCCAGCAGCTCCAGCGCCGTCTCGGGGGGTGGCAATCAGCCCCAGCATTTT.

This clone was seen more than once but under ten times. The chain uses TRBV6-1 and TRBJ1-6; D possibly corresponds to TRBD1 (5 bases). V lost 3 bases and J lost 5, with 11 bases in between. The germline V gene encodes CDR1 MNHNS and CDR2 SASEGT. CDR3 size: 15 residues. The CDR3 spells CASSDGGVDNSPLHF. In nucleotides, the CDR3 is TGTGCCAGCAGTGACGGGGGGGTCGATAATTCACCCCTCCACTTT.

V gene TRBV10-3 combines with J gene TRBJ2-1; the match to TRBD2 covers 8 bases. Germline assignment: CDR1 ENHRY and CDR2 SYGVKD. This CDR3 region has 14 residues. V was clipped by 8 bases and J by 1 base; unmatched bases: 4. The CDR3 nucleotides read TGTGCCATCTCGGGAGGGGGATCCTACAATGAGCAGTTCTTC. It specifies CAISGGGSYNEQFF.

This clone was found once. This chain links TRBV7-6 with TRBJ1-4; D is possibly TRBD1 (5 bases). Germline V gives CDR1 SGHVS, CDR2 FNYEAQ. Trimming took off 1 base at V and 3 bases at J, with 9 bases between the two ends. CDR3 size: 15 residues. CDR3 sequence reads: CASSLVTEPNEKLFF. CDR3 in DNA: TGTGCCAGCAGCTTAGTGACAGAGCCTAATGAAAAACTGTTTTTT. The entire variable domain, with the rest obtained from reference TRBV7-6 and TRBJ1-4, is as follows: GAGVSQSPRYKVTKRGQDVALRCDPISGHVSLYWYRQALGQGPEFLTYFNYEAQQDKSGLPNDRFSAERPEGSISTLTIQRTEQRDSAMYRCASSLVTEPNEKLFFGSGTQLSVL.

The chain combines TRBV5-1 with TRBJ2-7; D gene ambiguous. Trimming cost V 2 bases and J 3 bases, with 12 bases left between them. The CDR3 has 14 amino acids. From germline, CDR1 is SGHRS and CDR2 YFSETQ. CDR3 in amino acids: CASSFTVSFYEQYF. DNA for the CDR3: TGCGCCAGCAGCTTCACGGTTAGTTTCTACGAGCAGTACTTC.

This sequence joins TRBV13 and TRBJ2-5; 9 bases fit TRBD2. Germline V gives CDR1 PRHDT, CDR2 FYEKMQ (reference sequence). The CDR3 covers 15 residues. Trimming cost V 0 bases and J 5 bases; bases outside gene matches: 4. In DNA form, the CDR3 reads TGTGCCAGCAGCTTAGGGGCGGGAGGGCCGGAGACCCAGTACTTC. Its translation is CASSLGAGGPETQYF.

This chain connects TRBV25-1 to TRBJ1-1, with TRBD1 matching over 7 bases. Trimming removed 7 bases from V and 1 base from J; junction bases left unmatched: 9. The CDR3 has 15 amino acids. The germline gives CDR1 MGHDK, CDR2 SYGVNS. CDR3 sequence (DNA): TGTGCCAGCACCTCGGTAGGGGGCGCGAACACTGAAGCTTTCTTT. It encodes CASTSVGGANTEAFF.

The chain has TRBV5-1 and TRBJ1-1; no definite D call. Trimming left V 0 bases short and J 1 base short, with 7 bases between. CDR3 length equals 14 residues. Germline V lookup: CDR1 SGHRS, CDR2 YFSETQ. The CDR3 is CASSLARSNTEAFF. In DNA form, the CDR3 reads TGCGCCAGCAGCTTGGCCCGGTCGAACACTGAAGCTTTCTTT.

The chain carries TRBV7-2 and TRBJ1-4, with D tentatively TRBD1 (6 bases). The CDR3 contains 12 residues. Germline V gene data show CDR1 as SGHTA and CDR2 as FQGNSA. Trimming removed 1 base from V and 11 bases from J, with 8 bases in between. The DNA of the CDR3 is TGTGCCAGCAGCTTAGAGGGGGAGAAACTGTTTTTT. The encoded protein is CASSLEGEKLFF. Full variable domain (missing parts from reference TRBV7-2 and TRBJ1-4): GAGVSQSPSNKVTEKGKDVELRCDPISGHTALYWYRQSLGQGLEFLIYFQGNSAPDKSGLPSDRFSAERTGGSVSTLTIQRTQQEDSAVYLCASSLEGEKLFFGSGTQLSVL.

This chain uses TRBV12-3 or TRBV12-4 with TRBJ1-5; D is ambiguous. The CDR3 has 13 residues. Trimming left V 6 bases short and J 9 bases short, with 15 bases between. CDR3: CASSPSRLTPQHF. In DNA form, the CDR3 reads TGTGCCAGCAGCCCTAGTCGGTTAACGCCCCAGCATTTT.